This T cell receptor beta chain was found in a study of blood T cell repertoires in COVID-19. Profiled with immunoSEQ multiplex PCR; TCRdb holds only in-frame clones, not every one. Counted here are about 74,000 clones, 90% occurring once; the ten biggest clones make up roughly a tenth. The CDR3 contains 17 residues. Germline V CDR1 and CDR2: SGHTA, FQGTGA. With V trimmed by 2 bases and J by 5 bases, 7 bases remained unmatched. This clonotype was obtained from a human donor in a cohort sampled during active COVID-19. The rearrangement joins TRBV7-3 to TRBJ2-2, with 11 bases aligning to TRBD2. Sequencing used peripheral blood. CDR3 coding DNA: TGTGCCAGCAGCTTATGGAGTCTAGCGGGAGGAACCGGGGAGCTGTTTTTT. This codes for CASSLWSLAGGTGELFF. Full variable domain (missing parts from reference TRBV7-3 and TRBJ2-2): GAGVSQTPSNKVTEKGKYVELRCDPISGHTALYWYRQSLGQGPEFLIYFQGTGAADDSGLPNDRFFAVRPEGSVSTLKIQRTERGDSAVYLCASSLWSLAGGTGELFFGEGSRLTVL.